This is a list of T cell receptor beta chains from one sample in a study of T-cell reconstitution after alpha-beta-depleted transplantation in children. TCRdb passed the PCR reads through MiXCR, listing each CDR3 protein once. The repertoire has 350,000 to 500,000 distinct CDR3 sequences, around 46% of them found once; the top ten carry about 30%. This specimen consisted of PBMCs, obtained before TCRalphabeta/CD19-depleted stem cell transplant. These receptors all come from a girl aged 2-10 years with aplastic anemia, due to receive a stem cell transplant. CDR3s include the opening cysteine and the closing phenylalanine or tryptophan. A D gene is named only where the DNA matches it firmly. A clone size is listed for some rows: how often the clone was seen (once, few, many), or a class if it is expanded.

v_call	j_call	clone_size	d_call	cdr3_aa	cdr3_nt
TRBV19	TRBJ1-1	-	-	CASSSVGETANTEAFF	TGTGCCAGTAGTTCTGTAGGGGAAACGGCGAACACTGAAGCTTTCTTT
TRBV5-1	TRBJ2-6	-	-	CASSPVKGGGANVLTF	TGCGCCAGCAGCCCGGTAAAGGGCGGCGGGGCCAACGTCCTGACTTTC
TRBV9	TRBJ2-1	few	-	CASSVAQGYNEQFF	TGTGCCAGCAGCGTAGCTCAAGGTTACAATGAGCAGTTCTTC
TRBV24-1	TRBJ2-1	few	TRBD2	CATSDGGLAGDNEQFF	TGTGCCACCAGTGATGGGGGACTAGCGGGGGACAATGAGCAGTTCTTC
TRBV7-2	TRBJ2-3	few	TRBD1	CASSKMDRVGTDTQYF	TGTGCCAGCAGCAAAATGGACAGGGTCGGCACAGATACGCAGTATTTT
TRBV20-1	TRBJ2-5	-	TRBD2	CSATGASGEETQYF	TGCAGTGCTACAGGAGCTAGCGGGGAAGAGACCCAGTACTTC
TRBV5-1	TRBJ2-5	many	-	CASSFGRQETQYF	TGCGCCAGCAGCTTCGGACGCCAAGAGACCCAGTACTTC
TRBV5-1	TRBJ2-1	-	-	CASSGGLGEQFF	TGCGCCAGCAGCGGGGGCTTAGGGGAGCAGTTCTTC
TRBV20-1	TRBJ2-3	many	TRBD2	CSGGGSSTDTQYF	TGCAGTGGGGGGGGGTCGAGCACAGATACGCAGTATTTT
TRBV6-2/TRBV6-3	TRBJ1-2	-	-	CASSYSQTYGYTF	TGTGCCAGCAGTTACTCGCAGACCTATGGCTACACCTTC
TRBV7-2	TRBJ1-4	medium-sized	-	CASSSKIRGPSEKLFF	TGTGCCAGCAGCTCGAAAATCAGGGGCCCGAGTGAAAAACTGTTTTTT
TRBV5-5	TRBJ1-1	-	-	CASSAPGQVTEAFF	TGTGCCAGCAGCGCCCCGGGACAAGTCACTGAAGCTTTCTTT
TRBV7-9	TRBJ2-6	-	-	CASSLNTGPGANVLTF	TGTGCCAGCAGCCTAAATACAGGACCTGGGGCCAACGTCCTGACTTTC
TRBV18	TRBJ1-5	-	-	CASSDSRGGDQPQHF	TGTGCCAGCTCAGATTCCCGGGGAGGGGATCAGCCCCAGCATTTT
TRBV7-9	TRBJ1-4	many	-	CASSLGYTPEKLFF	TGTGCCAGCAGCCTCGGATATACTCCAGAAAAACTGTTTTTT
TRBV12-3/TRBV12-4	TRBJ2-1	many	TRBD2	CASSFGPTSGRNEQFF	TGTGCCAGCAGTTTTGGTCCGACTAGCGGGAGAAATGAGCAGTTCTTC
TRBV5-1	TRBJ2-1	-	TRBD2	CASSVTSVGGNEQFF	TGCGCCAGCAGCGTGACTAGCGTGGGGGGGAATGAGCAGTTCTTC
TRBV20-1	TRBJ2-5	-	TRBD2	CSASYPSGRGGETQYF	TGCAGTGCTAGTTATCCGAGCGGGAGGGGCGGTGAGACCCAGTACTTC
TRBV4-1	TRBJ2-1	many	TRBD2	CASSQELAGGLGNEQFF	TGCGCCAGCAGCCAAGAGCTAGCGGGAGGGCTGGGGAATGAGCAGTTCTTC
TRBV4-2	TRBJ2-7	many	TRBD2	CASSPSGSYEQYF	TGTGCCAGCAGCCCTAGCGGGAGTTACGAGCAGTACTTC
TRBV20-1	TRBJ2-1	many	-	CSARDSRVTYNEQFF	TGCAGTGCTAGAGATAGCAGGGTTACCTACAATGAGCAGTTCTTC
TRBV20-1	TRBJ2-6	-	-	CSARAPGSGANVLTF	TGCAGTGCTAGAGCCCCCGGATCTGGGGCCAACGTCCTGACTTTC
TRBV5-1	TRBJ1-4	many	-	CASSLVFGEKLFF	TGCGCCAGCAGCTTGGTCTTCGGGGAAAAACTGTTTTTT
TRBV29-1	TRBJ1-2	few	-	CSVEESQGVAAYGYTF	TGCAGCGTTGAAGAGTCACAGGGAGTGGCGGCCTATGGCTACACCTTC
TRBV7-9	TRBJ1-5	few	-	CASSLGGAKPQHF	TGTGCCAGCAGCTTAGGGGGGGCTAAGCCCCAGCATTTT
TRBV5-1	TRBJ2-3	-	TRBD2	CASSQIGEGRADTQYF	TGCGCCAGCAGCCAGATCGGAGAGGGGAGGGCAGATACGCAGTATTTT
TRBV5-1	TRBJ1-2	-	-	CASSPGGHRVEDGYTF	TGCGCCAGCAGCCCTGGAGGACACAGGGTAGAGGATGGCTACACCTTC
TRBV5-1	TRBJ1-1	-	-	CASSGYSSNTEAFF	TGCGCCAGCAGCGGCTACAGTTCGAACACTGAAGCTTTCTTT
TRBV9	TRBJ2-1	few	-	CASSAGWDEQFF	TGTGCCAGCAGCGCCGGGTGGGATGAGCAGTTCTTC
TRBV2	TRBJ1-5	few	TRBD1	CASSVRRQGVGQPQHF	TGTGCCAGCAGTGTCCGGAGACAGGGAGTAGGTCAGCCCCAGCATTTT
TRBV15	TRBJ2-3	-	-	CATSREMQGPQYF	TGTGCCACCAGCAGAGAAATGCAGGGCCCGCAGTATTTT
TRBV29-1	TRBJ2-3	few	-	CSVGGRNTDTQYF	TGCAGCGTGGGGGGGCGGAACACAGATACGCAGTATTTT
TRBV7-7	TRBJ2-1	many	-	CASSLSGRSYNEQFF	TGTGCTAGCAGCTTATCAGGACGGTCCTACAATGAGCAGTTCTTC
TRBV29-1	TRBJ2-7	-	-	CSVEHAGSYEQYF	TGCAGCGTTGAACATGCAGGGAGCTACGAGCAGTACTTC
TRBV7-3	TRBJ2-6	few	-	CASSLWTRTTGTGANVLTF	TGTGCCAGCAGCTTATGGACCCGAACTACAGGGACTGGGGCCAACGTCCTGACTTTC
TRBV30	TRBJ2-1	-	-	CAWSVGGEQFF	TGTGCCTGGAGTGTAGGTGGTGAGCAGTTCTTC
TRBV6-1	TRBJ2-3	-	TRBD1	CASRLSGTGAQYF	TGTGCCAGCAGACTCTCCGGGACAGGAGCGCAGTATTTT
TRBV12-3/TRBV12-4	TRBJ1-2	-	-	CASNNPAGHGYTF	TGTGCCAGCAATAACCCAGCAGGGCATGGCTACACCTTC
TRBV28	TRBJ2-7	few	-	CASSLFSSYEQYF	TGTGCCAGCAGTTTATTCAGCTCCTACGAGCAGTACTTC
TRBV29-1	TRBJ2-7	-	-	CSVYIRQNREQYF	TGCAGCGTTTACATTCGCCAGAATCGCGAGCAGTACTTC
TRBV20-1	TRBJ2-4	few	TRBD2	CSARDTGRGNIQYF	TGCAGTGCTAGAGATACCGGGAGGGGAAACATTCAGTACTTC
TRBV9	TRBJ2-3	many	-	CASSVRQGTDTQYF	TGTGCCAGCAGCGTAAGACAGGGCACAGATACGCAGTATTTT
TRBV20-1	TRBJ2-3	many	-	CSARRLGNTDTQYF	TGCAGTGCGAGACGACTAGGTAACACAGATACGCAGTATTTT
TRBV12-3/TRBV12-4	TRBJ1-5	few	-	CASIGTEAGKYSNQPQHF	TGTGCCAGCATCGGGACGGAGGCGGGGAAATATAGCAATCAGCCCCAGCATTTT
TRBV18	TRBJ1-5	many	-	CASSPRQGDQPQHF	TGTGCCAGCTCACCGAGGCAGGGAGATCAGCCCCAGCATTTT
TRBV7-6	TRBJ2-7	few	TRBD1	CASSSSWDSSYEQYF	TGTGCCAGCAGCTCGTCGTGGGACAGCTCCTACGAGCAGTACTTC
TRBV7-9	TRBJ2-7	few	-	CASSSTTGTHGSYEQYF	TGTGCCAGCAGCTCAACGACCGGGACCCACGGCTCCTACGAGCAGTACTTC
TRBV7-3	TRBJ2-1	few	-	CASSYPLGEQFF	TGTGCCAGCAGCTACCCCCTAGGGGAGCAGTTCTTC
TRBV12-3/TRBV12-4	TRBJ2-7	-	-	CASSLWQGAYEQYF	TGTGCCAGCAGTTTATGGCAGGGAGCCTACGAGCAGTACTTC
TRBV10-2	TRBJ1-2	-	-	CASSESGGGGYGYTF	TGCGCCAGCAGTGAGTCTGGGGGCGGCGGCTATGGCTACACCTTC
TRBV4-3	TRBJ1-1	few	-	CASSPSGTLPNTEAFF	TGCGCCAGCAGCCCGTCCGGGACGCTCCCGAACACTGAAGCTTTCTTT
TRBV20-1	TRBJ2-7	few	TRBD1	CSARRPDRSYEQYF	TGCAGTGCTAGACGCCCGGACAGGTCCTACGAGCAGTACTTC
TRBV11-2	TRBJ2-1	many	-	CASSGNTGTGNEQFF	TGTGCCAGCAGCGGTAATACCGGGACTGGCAATGAGCAGTTCTTC